The clone carrying this T cell receptor beta chain has a handful of counts. One entry per CDR3 protein, called by TCRdb with MiXCR from the RT-PCR reads. The table shows 410,000 or so distinct CDR3 sequences, with around 16% occurring only once. This entry comes from a study of patients and donors after allogeneic stem cell transplantation. The CDR3 is 16 residues long. Germline V CDR1 and CDR2: SGDLS, YYNGEE. V was shortened by 3 bases and J by 4 bases, with 18 bases between the two germline ends. The sequenced sample consisted of blood, either unsorted or a sorted T cell fraction (not recorded which). V and J are TRBV9 and TRBJ2-3, with D perhaps matching TRBD1 or TRBD2 (6 bases each). This TCR derives from a human donor who was either an allogeneic HSCT recipient or a stem cell or donor lymphocyte infusion donor (not recorded which). It is not recorded whose cells these are; they may come from a transplant donor. CDR3 loop: CASSEGGLVYADTQYF. In DNA form, the CDR3 reads TGTGCCAGCAGCGAGGGGGGCCTAGTCTATGCAGATACGCAGTATTTT.